Listed here are 7 T cell receptor beta chains from one sample, sequenced in a study of OX40 agonist ivuxolimab in advanced cancers. The repertoire was sequenced with immunoSEQ multiplex PCR; TCRdb's copy has only in-frame clones and lacks some. The sample lists approximately 70,000 clones, about 93% occurring once. Sequences were derived from CD4+ or CD8+ T cells sorted from blood, sampled in a trial of the OX40 agonist ivuxolimab. The receptors originated from an adult with an advanced solid tumor such as melanoma, head and neck, liver or kidney cancer.

The rearrangement links TRBV29-1 to TRBJ2-2; D might be TRBD1 (6 bases). V was shortened by 8 bases and J by 4 bases, with 14 bases between the two germline ends. The CDR3 has 13 residues. CDR1 and CDR2 from the germline V gene are SQVTM and ANQGSEA. The CDR3 here is CSIGGQGTGELFF. CDR3 nucleotide sequence: TGCAGCATAGGGGGTCAGGGCACCGGGGAGCTGTTTTTT.

The chain is built from TRBV19 and TRBJ1-1; 10 bases line up with TRBD1. This CDR3 comprises 16 residues. With V trimmed by 4 bases and J by 0 bases, 5 bases remained unmatched. Germline V gene data show CDR1 as LNHDA and CDR2 as SQIVND (reference sequence). CDR3 nucleotide sequence: TGTGCCAGTAGTACTCGGGACAGGGGAGTGAACACTGAAGCTTTCTTT. Protein: CASSTRDRGVNTEAFF.

This clone has just one count. The rearrangement links TRBV7-9 to TRBJ2-1; D uncertain. V was cut by 3 bases and J by 5 bases, with 14 bases left in between. The CDR3 totals 15 residues. CDR1 and CDR2 (germline): SEHNR, FQNEAQ (reference sequence). The CDR3 spells CASSFRPLLDNEQFF. The CDR3 DNA reads TGTGCCAGCAGCTTCCGACCTTTATTGGACAATGAGCAGTTCTTC.

J is TRBJ2-3 and V is TRBV13, with 11 bases lining up with TRBD1. J was trimmed by 1 base and V by 2 bases; bases with no gene match: 14. This CDR3 has 20 amino acids. Per the germline V gene, CDR1 is PRHDT and CDR2 is FYEKMQ (reference sequence). The CDR3 loop reads CASSLSSGTGGSWGTDTQYF. CDR3 coding DNA: TGTGCCAGCAGCTTAAGTTCTGGGACAGGGGGTAGTTGGGGCACAGATACGCAGTATTTT.

This clone was seen only once. The chain joins TRBV29-1 to TRBJ2-7; maybe TRBD1 (6 bases). There are 15 residues in the CDR3. CDR1 and CDR2 from the germline V gene are SQVTM and ANQGSEA. Trimming shortened V by 7 bases and J by 4 bases, and 23 bases separated the two germline ends. CDR3 protein: CSAVSLAGAGYEQYF. For the CDR3, the DNA is TGCAGCGCCGTTAGTTTGGCAGGGGCTGGGTACGAGCAGTACTTC.

V and J are TRBV19 and TRBJ2-3, with D possibly matching TRBD2 (6 bases). V lost 3 bases to trimming and J lost 7 bases, with 11 bases between them. The CDR3 length is 13 residues. Germline loops: CDR1 LNHDA, CDR2 SQIVND (reference sequence). Here the CDR3 reads CASSMSGRYTQYF. CDR3 DNA sequence: TGTGCCAGTAGTATGTCAGGGAGGTATACGCAGTATTTT.

The chain carries TRBV9 and TRBJ2-7; TRBD2 aligns across 7 bases. Germline V gives CDR1 SGDLS, CDR2 YYNGEE. This CDR3 has 15 amino acids. J lost 3 bases, V lost 0 bases, and 6 bases had no gene match. CDR3 in DNA: TGTGCCAGCAGCGTAGCAGCGGGACTTAGCTACGAGCAGTACTTC. Translating it yields CASSVAAGLSYEQYF.